These T cell receptor beta chains were read from a single sample in a study of T cell repertoires in cytomegalovirus infection. TCRdb redid the calling of the reads with MiXCR, one entry per CDR3 protein. The sample lists roughly 320,000 distinct CDR3 sequences, around 9.1% occurring once. Sequenced: PBMCs. All receptors come from a human donor in good health (CMV status not recorded). Some clones in this sample may be carry-over from other donors' samples. The CDR3 runs from the conserved cysteine through the conserved F or W.

TRBV7-2 CASSWARSATFNEQFF
TRBV2 CASIGGGEGEKLFF
TRBV7-9 CASSIVGRGLNNEQFF
TRBV15 CATSRDLRQGSIYNEQFF
TRBV9 CASSVEGRQGLDEQFF
TRBV6-2/TRBV6-3 CASSYRVATEAFF
TRBV7-9 CASSFPDRGLDDEQFF
TRBV20-1 CSARDRDYPYNEQFF
TRBV28 CASSEGRGTYEQYF
TRBV7-9 CASRSRENTGELFF
TRBV24-1 CATSLVPRTGTYNEQFF
TRBV20-1 CSAPYRGRWGNEQFF
TRBV5-1 CASSLDSPRRETQYF
TRBV29-1 CSPPPGQSISPLHF
TRBV5-4 CASSSRRESTDTQYF
TRBV28 CASSASGAGGYTF
TRBV28 CASSFRQGGDTQYF
TRBV12-3/TRBV12-4 CASNLGGLGYTF
TRBV18 CASSPPGQGGNEQFF
TRBV6-5 CASTVAGGSSHEQFF
TRBV20-1 CSARDPHSGNTIYF
TRBV20-1 CSARDRGQLETQYF
TRBV6-1 CASSRGQGTEAFF
TRBV20-1 CSAPGQVNTEAFF
TRBV6-6 CASLPGSVTDTQYF
TRBV29-1 CSVGSGGGVGGYTF
TRBV20-1 CSASNDYGYTF
TRBV14 CASSQDQGTPYNEQFF
TRBV19 CASSIEATQPQHF
TRBV9 CASGPGDSGANVLTF
TRBV7-2 CASSAGTAGELFF
TRBV6-5 CASSYSNPGGTEAFF
TRBV6-2/TRBV6-3 CASGYGMGDNQPQHF
TRBV12-5 CASGLVVLGEVDTEAFF
TRBV5-1 CASSFNAGGAYNEQFF
TRBV14 CASSQMTGIEAFF
TRBV20-1 CSAKRRGTRSEAFF
TRBV7-6 CASSLRTEDTGELFF
TRBV7-2 CASSHPGEEVGPGELFF
TRBV10-3 CAINLGGSGNTIYF
TRBV7-9 CASSSTLELDRGFNGYTF
TRBV12-3/TRBV12-4 CASRSSSGANVLTF
TRBV19 CASSSGGQSYNEQFF
TRBV28 CASSLSRQGHTEAFF
TRBV7-9 CASSGDSQGPGANVLTF
TRBV7-3 CASSPPGATNTEAFF
TRBV10-3 CAISEFEETQYF
TRBV2 CASSDGRVGTEAFF
TRBV6-1 CASSLTADLLGYTF
TRBV7-9 CASRKTIGQEGSYNEQFF
TRBV27 CASSPPTGNYGYTF
TRBV28 CASSLDFPYNSPLHF
TRBV3-1 CASSHGLAGNGQFF